This entry lists 26 T cell receptor beta chains sequenced from one sample in a study of cytomegalovirus exposure and HLA in healthy donors (dated by TCRdb to about 2017). The receptor library was made with the immunoSEQ multiplex PCR assay. The multiplex PCR relied on a mix of 60 forward primers for TCR Vbeta segments and 13 reverse primers for TCR Jbeta segments. TCRdb limited this immuneACCESS table to in-frame rearrangements with V and J called. A share of clones is missing; checked studies link under half to unresolved V genes, and the rest is unexplained. The sample table lists about 170,000 clones, around 77% of them with a count of one. The ten largest clones add up to 2% to 2.5% of the sample. Input material: PBMCs. The receptors were gathered from a woman in her twenties or thirties in good health and CMV-seropositive.

Comment on this clone: A read error is likely, as this CDR3 ends without the conserved phenylalanine or tryptophan. The DNA is omitted, as the CDR3 cannot be located on it reliably, and the CDR3 follows TCRdb's listing. The CDR3 sequence is CASSLPSPG. The V call is TRBV27, the J call TRBJ1-1. Germline V gene lookup returns CDR1 MNHEY and CDR2 SMNVEV (reference sequence). The CDR3 extends over 9 residues, inclusive of both ends.

V gene TRBV29-1 combines with J gene TRBJ2-3; no firm D call. The germline CDR1 and CDR2 sequences are SQVTM and ANQGSEA. The CDR3 contains 13 residues. The V end lost 4 bases, the J end lost 2 bases, and 10 bases lay between the germline ends. This CDR3 is CSVGRLSTDTQYF. CDR3 nucleotides: TGCAGCGTTGGCAGGCTTTCCACAGATACGCAGTATTTT.

The genes are TRBV7-8 and TRBJ2-2, with D perhaps TRBD2 (7 bases). Trimming stripped 3 bases from V and 5 bases from J, with 10 bases between. This CDR3 has 14 amino acids. Looked up from germline, CDR1 is SGHVS and CDR2 is FQNEAQ. CDR3 bases: TGTGCCAGCAGCTTTAGGGGGGGGACCGGGGAGCTGTTTTTT. Amino acids: CASSFRGGTGELFF.

The V gene is TRBV19, the J gene TRBJ2-2; TRBD2 aligns across 9 bases. Germline CDR1 LNHDA, CDR2 SQIVND (reference sequence). The CDR3 consists of 16 residues. After removal of 7 bases from V and 2 bases from J, the junction contained 8 bases not matched to a gene. For the CDR3, the DNA is TGTGCCAGTAATTCGGGCGGGGGGGCCAACACCGGGGAGCTGTTTTTT. It is translated as CASNSGGGANTGELFF.

The chain combines TRBV4-1 with TRBJ1-5; TRBD1 agrees at 7 bases. The germline CDR1 and CDR2 sequences are MGHRA and YSYEKL. Trimming removed 4 bases from V and 4 bases from J; junction bases left unmatched: 7. The CDR3 covers 15 residues. The DNA of the CDR3 is TGCGCCAGCAGCCTTACACAGGGGATTAATCAGCCCCAGCATTTT. This sequence encodes CASSLTQGINQPQHF.

V and J are TRBV7-2 and TRBJ2-3; 9 nucleotides match TRBD2. The CDR3 covers 15 residues. The germline V gene has CDR1 SGHTA and CDR2 FQGNSA. V lost 5 bases, J lost 6 bases, and 9 bases stayed unmatched. CDR3 sequence: CASSRGAGGVDTQYF. The CDR3 nucleotides read TGTGCCAGCAGCCGAGGGGCGGGGGGGGTGGATACGCAGTATTTT.

CDR3 DNA sequence: TGTGCCAGCAGCTTAGGGCAGAAGCAGCCCCAGCATTTT. Translating it yields CASSLGQKQPQHF. The chain recombines TRBV7-2 with TRBJ1-5; D is unclear. V shed 1 base and J shed 7 bases, with 8 bases lying between them. Germline loops: CDR1 SGHTA, CDR2 FQGNSA. This CDR3 has 13 residues. Full variable domain (missing parts from reference TRBV7-2 and TRBJ1-5): GAGVSQSPSNKVTEKGKDVELRCDPISGHTALYWYRQSLGQGLEFLIYFQGNSAPDKSGLPSDRFSAERTGGSVSTLTIQRTQQEDSAVYLCASSLGQKQPQHFGDGTRLSIL.

V is TRBV4-1 and J is TRBJ1-2, with 7 bases fitting TRBD1. The V gene's germline CDR1 is MGHRA and CDR2 YSYEKL. V dropped 3 bases and J dropped 7; count of bases not matched to a gene: 2. CDR3 length: 12 residues. DNA for the CDR3: TGCGCCAGCAGCCAGACAGGGATTGGCTACACCTTC. Amino acid sequence: CASSQTGIGYTF.

CDR3: CASRETSGSAQYF. CDR3 sequence (DNA): TGTGCCAGCAGGGAAACTAGCGGGAGTGCCCAGTACTTC. V gene TRBV2 combines with J gene TRBJ2-5; TRBD2 agrees at 11 bases. The CDR3 is made up of 13 amino acids. Germline V gene lookup returns CDR1 SNHLY and CDR2 FYNNEI. The J segment lost 9 bases and the V segment lost 6 bases, leaving 6 bases of the junction unmatched.

The V and J genes are TRBV15 and TRBJ1-1, with a possible D match to TRBD1 (5 bases). V lost 1 base, J lost 4 bases, and 7 bases lay in between. From germline, CDR1 is LNHNV and CDR2 YYDKDF (reference sequence). The CDR3 has 13 amino acids. The CDR3 nucleotides are TGTGCCACCAGCAGAGTAAGGGGCACTGAAGCTTTCTTT. This gives the protein CATSRVRGTEAFF.

V and J are TRBV7-2 and TRBJ2-7, with unresolved D. Germline-derived CDR1 and CDR2 are SGHTA and FQGNSA. The CDR3 has 13 residues. V shed 0 bases and J shed 5 bases, with 8 bases lying between them. The CDR3 DNA reads TGTGCCAGCAGCTTAGCGAATACGGACGAGCAGTACTTC. Its translation is CASSLANTDEQYF. Filled out from reference TRBV7-2 and TRBJ2-7, the complete variable domain reads GAGVSQSPSNKVTEKGKDVELRCDPISGHTALYWYRQSLGQGLEFLIYFQGNSAPDKSGLPSDRFSAERTGGSVSTLTIQRTQQEDSAVYLCASSLANTDEQYFGPGTRLTVT.

This clone turned up a few times. The genes are TRBV30 and TRBJ2-7; D is possibly TRBD1 (8 bases). Looked up from germline, CDR1 is GTSNPN and CDR2 is SVGIG (reference sequence). Trimming stripped 3 bases from V and 7 bases from J, with 22 bases between. The CDR3 spans 15 residues. DNA for the CDR3: TGTGCCTGGAGGGGGGGGACAGGTCCCCCTAGGGAGCAGTACTTC. This sequence encodes CAWRGGTGPPREQYF.

The rearrangement links TRBV5-8 to TRBJ1-6; 9 nucleotides line up with TRBD1. V trimming: 1 base; J trimming: 5 bases; junction bases outside the gene matches: 7. The germline gives CDR1 SGHTS, CDR2 YDEGEE. This CDR3 region has 17 residues. DNA of the CDR3: TGTGCCAGCAGCTTGTGGGGACAGGGAATAAATAATTCACCCCTCCACTTT. Encoded protein: CASSLWGQGINNSPLHF.

Concerning this clone itself: The sample contains more than one DNA sequence encoding this CDR3. The V gene is TRBV7-9, the J gene TRBJ1-5, with 10 bases matching TRBD1. Germline V gene sequence: CDR1 SEHNR, CDR2 FQNEAQ (reference sequence). The CDR3 covers 15 residues. V shed 4 bases and J 4 bases; nucleotides not matched to a gene: 4. DNA for the CDR3: TGTGCCAGCAGCTCACCGGGACAGGGGAATCAGCCCCAGCATTTT. Protein product: CASSSPGQGNQPQHF.

This chain links TRBV5-1 with TRBJ2-6, with 8 bases identical to TRBD1. CDR1 and CDR2 (germline): SGHRS, YFSETQ. The CDR3 extends over 18 amino acids. Trimming cost V 0 bases and J 2 bases; bases outside gene matches: 7. In DNA, the CDR3 is TGCGCCAGCAGCTTGGAAGGACAGGGTGTACCTGGGGCCAACGTCCTGACTTTC. Its translation: CASSLEGQGVPGANVLTF.

This chain connects TRBV7-9 to TRBJ2-2, with a weak D call TRBD1 (6 bases). V lost 10 bases to trimming and J lost 0 bases, with 12 bases between them. There are 14 residues in the CDR3. CDR1 and CDR2 (germline): SEHNR, FQNEAQ (reference sequence). The CDR3 loop is CANQDRSNTGELFF. In DNA form, the CDR3 reads TGTGCCAACCAGGACAGATCGAACACCGGGGAGCTGTTTTTT.

The chain employs TRBV18 and TRBJ1-5; 7 nucleotides align to TRBD1. Germline V gene sequence: CDR1 KGHSH, CDR2 LQKENI. There are 14 residues in the CDR3. Trimming took 2 bases from V and 7 from J; bases not matched to a gene: 5. For the CDR3, the DNA is TGTGCCAGCTCACCAGAAACAGGGGAGCAGCCCCAGCATTTT. This sequence encodes CASSPETGEQPQHF.

The chain combines TRBV28 with TRBJ1-1, with TRBD1 as a possible D gene (6 bases). V was clipped by 3 bases and J by 0 bases, with 8 bases between them. Looked up from germline, CDR1 is MDHEN and CDR2 is SYDVKM. CDR3 size: 14 residues. The CDR3 sequence: CASSLDSMNTEAFF. CDR3 DNA: TGTGCCAGCAGTTTGGACAGCATGAACACTGAAGCTTTCTTT.

The gene calls are TRBV5-1 and TRBJ2-5; no firm D call. This CDR3 is 14 amino acids long. Trimming took off 4 bases at V and 5 bases at J, with 15 bases between the two ends. Per the germline V gene, CDR1 is SGHRS and CDR2 is YFSETQ. The CDR3 here is CASSHWSSEETQYF. For the CDR3, the DNA is TGCGCCAGCAGCCATTGGTCATCGGAGGAGACCCAGTACTTC.

The gene calls are TRBV2 and TRBJ1-5, with 9 positions matching TRBD1. The CDR3 length is 18 residues. Unmatched junction bases numbered 9, after V lost 1 base and J lost 2 bases. Germline V CDR1 and CDR2: SNHLY, FYNNEI. CDR3 sequence reads: CASSEVRDRVRGNQPQHF. In DNA, the CDR3 is TGTGCCAGCAGTGAAGTCCGGGACAGGGTGAGGGGCAATCAGCCCCAGCATTTT.

This clone was detected only a few times. V and J are TRBV7-2 and TRBJ1-3; D not resolved. This CDR3 comprises 12 residues. V gave up 1 base and J gave up 9 bases, with 7 bases separating them. Germline V gene sequence: CDR1 SGHTA, CDR2 FQGNSA. The CDR3 loop reads CASSLEAGTIYF. In nucleotides, the CDR3 is TGTGCCAGCAGCTTAGAGGCGGGCACCATATATTTT.

The gene calls are TRBV5-1 and TRBJ2-7, with D perhaps matching TRBD1 (5 bases). This CDR3 region has 14 residues. Trimming removed 4 bases from V and 6 bases from J, with 17 bases in between. In germline, CDR1 is SGHRS, CDR2 YFSETQ. CDR3 amino acids: CASSLTTDISEQYF. In DNA form, the CDR3 reads TGCGCCAGCAGCCTAACGACAGATATAAGCGAGCAGTACTTC.

This chain joins TRBV28 and TRBJ2-3, with TRBD2 matching over 9 bases. This CDR3 is 15 amino acids long. From germline, CDR1 is MDHEN and CDR2 SYDVKM. Losses at the gene ends were 6 bases for V and 7 bases for J; bases not matched to a gene: 11. The CDR3 sequence: CASSSRGGGANTQYF. CDR3 DNA: TGTGCCAGCAGCTCCCGGGGCGGGGGGGCTAATACGCAGTATTTT.

The rearrangement joins TRBV12-5 to TRBJ1-2; no reliable D call. This CDR3 comprises 15 residues. Germline values: CDR1 LGHNT, CDR2 FRNRAP. Trimming left V 2 bases short and J 2 bases short, with 12 bases between. CDR3 nucleotide sequence: TGTGCTAGTGGTTTGCCCTTCTTCCAGAACTATGGCTACACCTTC. Translating it yields CASGLPFFQNYGYTF.

The chain employs TRBV4-3 and TRBJ1-2; TRBD1 agrees at 12 bases. The CDR3 totals 16 residues. Per germline, CDR1 LGHNA and CDR2 YSLEER. V was pared by 3 bases and J by 4 bases, with 6 bases of the junction left unmatched. The CDR3 sequence: CASSQGTGGLPYGYTF. The CDR3 DNA follows: TGCGCCAGCAGCCAGGGGACAGGGGGCCTCCCCTATGGCTACACCTTC.

The chain joins TRBV30 to TRBJ1-2, with a possible D match to TRBD1 (5 bases). V gave up 0 bases and J gave up 6 bases, with 11 bases separating them. Per germline, CDR1 GTSNPN and CDR2 SVGIG (reference sequence). This CDR3 has 13 amino acids. The chain's CDR3 is CAWSVQASDGYTF. The CDR3 DNA is TGTGCCTGGAGTGTACAGGCGTCAGATGGCTACACCTTC.